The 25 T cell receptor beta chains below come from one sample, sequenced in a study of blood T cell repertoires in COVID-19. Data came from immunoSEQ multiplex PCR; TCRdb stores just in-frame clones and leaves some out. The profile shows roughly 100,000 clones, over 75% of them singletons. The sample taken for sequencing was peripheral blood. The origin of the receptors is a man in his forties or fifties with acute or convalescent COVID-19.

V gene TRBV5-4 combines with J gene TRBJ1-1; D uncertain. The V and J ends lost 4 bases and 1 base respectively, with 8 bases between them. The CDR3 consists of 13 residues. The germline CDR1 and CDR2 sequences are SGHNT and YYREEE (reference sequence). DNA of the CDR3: TGTGCCAGCAGCGCAGACACGAACACTGAAGCTTTCTTT. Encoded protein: CASSADTNTEAFF.

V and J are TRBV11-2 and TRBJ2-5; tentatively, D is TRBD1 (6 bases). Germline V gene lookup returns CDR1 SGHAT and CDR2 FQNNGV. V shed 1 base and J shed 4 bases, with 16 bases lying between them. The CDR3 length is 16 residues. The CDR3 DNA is TGTGCCAGCAGCTTAGGACAGGCCCTAGGGGCAGAGACCCAGTACTTC. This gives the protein CASSLGQALGAETQYF.

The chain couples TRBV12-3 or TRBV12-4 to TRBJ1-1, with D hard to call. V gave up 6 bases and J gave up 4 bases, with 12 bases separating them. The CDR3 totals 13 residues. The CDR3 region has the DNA TGTGCCAGCAGCTCCCGTAGAGTCACTGAAGCTTTCTTT. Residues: CASSSRRVTEAFF.

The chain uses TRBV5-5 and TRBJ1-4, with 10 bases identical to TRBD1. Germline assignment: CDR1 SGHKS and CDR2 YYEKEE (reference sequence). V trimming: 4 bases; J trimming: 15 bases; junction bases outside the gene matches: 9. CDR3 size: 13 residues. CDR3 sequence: CASSGAGTGELFF. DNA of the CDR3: TGTGCCAGCAGCGGTGCCGGGACAGGGGAATTGTTTTTT.

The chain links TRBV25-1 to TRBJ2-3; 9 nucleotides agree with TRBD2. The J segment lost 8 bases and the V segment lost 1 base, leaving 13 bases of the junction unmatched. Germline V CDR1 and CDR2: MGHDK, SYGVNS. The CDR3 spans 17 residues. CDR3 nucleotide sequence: TGTGCCAGCAGTGAATCCCAGTGGGCTAGCGGGACGGGTACGCAGTATTTT. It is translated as CASSESQWASGTGTQYF. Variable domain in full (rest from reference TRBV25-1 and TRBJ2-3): EADIYQTPRYLVIGTGKKITLECSQTMGHDKMYWYQQDPGMELHLIHYSYGVNSTEKGDLSSESTVSRIRTEHFPLTLESARPSHTSQYLCASSESQWASGTGTQYFGPGTRLTVL.

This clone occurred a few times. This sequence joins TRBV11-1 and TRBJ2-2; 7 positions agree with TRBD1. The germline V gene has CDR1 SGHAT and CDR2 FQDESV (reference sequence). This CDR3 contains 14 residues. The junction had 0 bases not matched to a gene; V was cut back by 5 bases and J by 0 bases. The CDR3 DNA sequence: TGTGCCAGCAGCGGACAGGCGAACACCGGGGAGCTGTTTTTT. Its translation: CASSGQANTGELFF.

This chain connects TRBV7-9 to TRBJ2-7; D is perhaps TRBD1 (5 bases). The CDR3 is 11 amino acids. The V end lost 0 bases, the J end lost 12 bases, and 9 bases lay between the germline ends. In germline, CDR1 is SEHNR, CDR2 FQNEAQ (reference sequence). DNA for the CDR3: TGTGCCAGCAGCTTAGCGGCAGGGCCGTACTTC. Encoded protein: CASSLAAGPYF.

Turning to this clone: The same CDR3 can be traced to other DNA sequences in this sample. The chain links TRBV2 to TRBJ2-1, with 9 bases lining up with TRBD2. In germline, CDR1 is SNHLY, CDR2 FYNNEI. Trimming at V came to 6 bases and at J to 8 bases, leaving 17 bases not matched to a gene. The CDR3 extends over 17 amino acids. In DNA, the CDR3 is TGTGCCAGCAGCCGCGCCCCGACTAGCGGCCCTTCAGATGAGCAGTTCTTC. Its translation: CASSRAPTSGPSDEQFF. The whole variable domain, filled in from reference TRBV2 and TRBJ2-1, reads EPEVTQTPSHQVTQMGQEVILRCVPISNHLYFYWYRQILGQKVEFLVSFYNNEISEKSEIFDDQFSVERPDGSNFTLKIRSTKLEDSAMYFCASSRAPTSGPSDEQFFGPGTRLTVL.

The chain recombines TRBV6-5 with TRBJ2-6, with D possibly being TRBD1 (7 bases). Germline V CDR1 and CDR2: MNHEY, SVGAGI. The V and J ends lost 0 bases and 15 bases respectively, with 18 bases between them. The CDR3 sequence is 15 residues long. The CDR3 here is CASSYSAGGFGSLTF. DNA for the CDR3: TGTGCCAGCAGTTACTCAGCAGGGGGGTTTGGGAGCCTGACTTTC.

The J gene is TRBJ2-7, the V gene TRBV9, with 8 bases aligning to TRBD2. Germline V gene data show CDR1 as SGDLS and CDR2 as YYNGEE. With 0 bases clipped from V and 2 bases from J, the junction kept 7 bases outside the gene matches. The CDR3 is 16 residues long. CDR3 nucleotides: TGTGCCAGCAGCGTAGGTCCCAGCGGGAGCACCTACGAGCAGTACTTC. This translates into CASSVGPSGSTYEQYF. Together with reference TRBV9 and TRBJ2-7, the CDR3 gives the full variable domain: DSGVTQTPKHLITATGQRVTLRCSPRSGDLSVYWYQQSLDQGLQFLIQYYNGEERAKGNILERFSAQQFPDLHSELNLSSLELGDSALYFCASSVGPSGSTYEQYFGPGTRLTVT.

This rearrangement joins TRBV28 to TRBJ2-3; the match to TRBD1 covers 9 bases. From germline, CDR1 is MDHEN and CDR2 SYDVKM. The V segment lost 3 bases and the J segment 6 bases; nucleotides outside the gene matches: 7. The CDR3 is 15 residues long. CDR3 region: CASSFAGQGEDTQYF. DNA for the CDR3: TGTGCCAGCAGTTTTGCGGGACAGGGTGAGGATACGCAGTATTTT.

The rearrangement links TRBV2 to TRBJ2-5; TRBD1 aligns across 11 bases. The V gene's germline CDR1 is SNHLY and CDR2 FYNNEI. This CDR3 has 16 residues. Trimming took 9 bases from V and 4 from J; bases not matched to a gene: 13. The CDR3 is CASRLGTGGQGETQYF. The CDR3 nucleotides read TGTGCCAGTAGACTCGGGACAGGGGGTCAAGGAGAGACCCAGTACTTC.

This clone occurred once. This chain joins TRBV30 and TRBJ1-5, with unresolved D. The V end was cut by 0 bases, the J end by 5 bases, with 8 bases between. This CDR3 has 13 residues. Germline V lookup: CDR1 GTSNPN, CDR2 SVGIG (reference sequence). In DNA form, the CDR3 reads TGTGCCTGGAGTGTAACCGGGGATCAGCCCCAGCATTTT. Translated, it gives CAWSVTGDQPQHF.

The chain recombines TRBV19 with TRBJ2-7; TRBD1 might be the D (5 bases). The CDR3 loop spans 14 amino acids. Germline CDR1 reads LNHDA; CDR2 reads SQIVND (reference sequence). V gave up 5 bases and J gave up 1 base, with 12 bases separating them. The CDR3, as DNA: TGTGCCAGTAGTTCTACAGGTGGGTCCTACGAGCAGTACTTC. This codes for CASSSTGGSYEQYF.

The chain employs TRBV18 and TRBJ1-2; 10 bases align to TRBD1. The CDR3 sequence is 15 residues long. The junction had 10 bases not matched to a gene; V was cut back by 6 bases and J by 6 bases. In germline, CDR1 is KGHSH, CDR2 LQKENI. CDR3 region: CASSHGTGEVDGYTF. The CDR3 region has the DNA TGTGCCAGCTCTCACGGGACAGGGGAGGTGGATGGCTACACCTTC.

The CDR3 loop is CASSLGGREWETQYF. In DNA form, the CDR3 reads TGTGCCAGCAGCTTAGGGGGGCGGGAGTGGGAGACCCAGTACTTC. V gene TRBV11-2 combines with J gene TRBJ2-5; a possible D gene is TRBD2 (7 bases). The V gene's germline CDR1 is SGHAT and CDR2 FQNNGV. V lost 1 base and J lost 5, with 14 bases in between. The CDR3 is made up of 15 amino acids.

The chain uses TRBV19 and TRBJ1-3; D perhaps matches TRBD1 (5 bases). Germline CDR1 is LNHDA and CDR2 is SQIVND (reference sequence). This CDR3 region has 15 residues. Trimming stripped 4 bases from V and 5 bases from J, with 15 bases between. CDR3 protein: CASSTHQGSRNTIYF. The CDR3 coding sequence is TGTGCCAGTAGTACCCATCAGGGAAGCAGAAACACCATATATTTT.

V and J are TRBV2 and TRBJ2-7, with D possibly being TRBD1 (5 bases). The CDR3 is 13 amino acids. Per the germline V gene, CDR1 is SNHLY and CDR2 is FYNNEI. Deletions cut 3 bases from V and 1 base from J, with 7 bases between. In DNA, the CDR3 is TGTGCCAGCAGTGAGCAGGGATCCTACGAGCAGTACTTC. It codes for CASSEQGSYEQYF.

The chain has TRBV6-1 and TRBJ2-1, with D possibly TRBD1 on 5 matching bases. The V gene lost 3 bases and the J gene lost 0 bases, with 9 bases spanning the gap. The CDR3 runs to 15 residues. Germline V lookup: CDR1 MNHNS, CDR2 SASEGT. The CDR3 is CASSDREFSYNEQFF. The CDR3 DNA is TGTGCCAGCAGTGACAGGGAATTCTCCTACAATGAGCAGTTCTTC.

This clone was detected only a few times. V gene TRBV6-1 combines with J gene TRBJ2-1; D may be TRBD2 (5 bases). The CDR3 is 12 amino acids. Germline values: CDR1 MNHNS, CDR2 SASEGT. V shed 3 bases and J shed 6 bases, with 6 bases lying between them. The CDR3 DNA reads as TGTGCCAGCAGTGATGAGGGCAATGAGCAGTTCTTC. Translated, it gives CASSDEGNEQFF.

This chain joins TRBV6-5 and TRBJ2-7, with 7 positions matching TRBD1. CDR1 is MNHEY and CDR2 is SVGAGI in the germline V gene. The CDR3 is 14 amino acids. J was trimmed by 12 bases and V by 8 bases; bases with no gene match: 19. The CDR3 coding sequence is TGTGCCAGCGGTAGGCTCGGTGAAGGGGGCAGGTGGTACTTC. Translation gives CASGRLGEGGRWYF.

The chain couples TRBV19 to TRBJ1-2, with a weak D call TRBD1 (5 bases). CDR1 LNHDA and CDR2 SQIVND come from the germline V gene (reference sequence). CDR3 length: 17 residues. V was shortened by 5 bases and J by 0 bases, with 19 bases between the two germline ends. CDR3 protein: CASSSTGAGDANYGYTF. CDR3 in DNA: TGTGCCAGTAGTTCAACTGGGGCGGGGGACGCTAACTATGGCTACACCTTC.

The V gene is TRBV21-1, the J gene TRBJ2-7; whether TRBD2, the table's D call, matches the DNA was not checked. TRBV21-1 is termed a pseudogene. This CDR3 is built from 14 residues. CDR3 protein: CASSIRGPSYEQYF. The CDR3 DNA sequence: TGTGCCAGCAGCATTCGGGGTCCGTCTTACGAGCAGTACTTC.

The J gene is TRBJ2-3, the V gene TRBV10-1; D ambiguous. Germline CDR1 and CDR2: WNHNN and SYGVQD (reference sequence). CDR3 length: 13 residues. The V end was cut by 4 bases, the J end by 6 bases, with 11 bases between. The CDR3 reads CASSGQAKDTQYF. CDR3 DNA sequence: TGCGCCAGCAGTGGGCAGGCGAAGGATACGCAGTATTTT.

The CDR3 is CASSVGQVAYEQYF. DNA of the CDR3: TGTGCCAGCAGCGTAGGACAGGTAGCCTACGAGCAGTACTTC. V and J are TRBV9 and TRBJ2-7; maybe TRBD1 (6 bases). The CDR3 extends over 14 amino acids. Trimming removed 0 bases from V and 2 bases from J, with 9 bases in between. Germline-derived CDR1 and CDR2 are SGDLS and YYNGEE. Together with reference TRBV9 and TRBJ2-7, the CDR3 gives the full variable domain: DSGVTQTPKHLITATGQRVTLRCSPRSGDLSVYWYQQSLDQGLQFLIQYYNGEERAKGNILERFSAQQFPDLHSELNLSSLELGDSALYFCASSVGQVAYEQYFGPGTRLTVT.